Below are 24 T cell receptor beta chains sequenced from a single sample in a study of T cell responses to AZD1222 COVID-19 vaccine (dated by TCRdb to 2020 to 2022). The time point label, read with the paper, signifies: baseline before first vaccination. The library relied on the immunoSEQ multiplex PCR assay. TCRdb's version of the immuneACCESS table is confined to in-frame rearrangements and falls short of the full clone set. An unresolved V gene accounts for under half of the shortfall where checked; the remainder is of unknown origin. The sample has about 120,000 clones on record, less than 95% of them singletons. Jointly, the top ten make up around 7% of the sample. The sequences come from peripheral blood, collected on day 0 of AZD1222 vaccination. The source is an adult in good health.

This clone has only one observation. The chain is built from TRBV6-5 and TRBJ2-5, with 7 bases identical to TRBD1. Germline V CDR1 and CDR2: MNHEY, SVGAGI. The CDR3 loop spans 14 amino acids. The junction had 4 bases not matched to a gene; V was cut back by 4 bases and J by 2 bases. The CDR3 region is CASSSTGAQETQYF. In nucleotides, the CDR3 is TGTGCCAGCAGTTCCACAGGGGCACAAGAGACCCAGTACTTC.

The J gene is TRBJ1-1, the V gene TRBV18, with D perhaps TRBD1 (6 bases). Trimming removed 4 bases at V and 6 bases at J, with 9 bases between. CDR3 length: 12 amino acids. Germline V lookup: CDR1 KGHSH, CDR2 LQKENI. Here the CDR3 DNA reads TGTGCCAGCTCACGGGGGGGCGCTGAAGCTTTCTTT. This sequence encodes CASSRGGAEAFF.

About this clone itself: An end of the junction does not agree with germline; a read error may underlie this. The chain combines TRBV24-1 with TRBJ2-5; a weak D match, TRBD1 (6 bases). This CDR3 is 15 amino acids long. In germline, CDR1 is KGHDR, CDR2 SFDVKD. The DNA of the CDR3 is TGTGCCACCAGTGATCCTGACAGGTACCAAGGGACCCAGTACTTC. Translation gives CATSDPDRYQGTQYF.

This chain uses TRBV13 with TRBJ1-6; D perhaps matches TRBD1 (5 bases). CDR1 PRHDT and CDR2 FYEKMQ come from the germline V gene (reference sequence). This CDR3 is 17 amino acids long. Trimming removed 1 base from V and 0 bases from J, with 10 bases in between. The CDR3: CASSLAAGSSYNSPLHF. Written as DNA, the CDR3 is TGTGCCAGCAGCTTAGCGGCAGGGAGCTCCTATAATTCACCCCTCCACTTT. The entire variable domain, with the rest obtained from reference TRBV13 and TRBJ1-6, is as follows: AAGVIQSPRHLIKEKRETATLKCYPIPRHDTVYWYQQGPGQDPQFLISFYEKMQSDKGSIPDRFSAQQFSDYHSELNMSSLELGDSALYFCASSLAAGSSYNSPLHFGNGTRLTVT.

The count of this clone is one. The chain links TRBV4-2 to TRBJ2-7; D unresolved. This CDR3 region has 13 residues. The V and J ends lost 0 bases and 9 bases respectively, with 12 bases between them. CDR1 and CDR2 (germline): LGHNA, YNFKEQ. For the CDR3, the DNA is TGTGCCAGCAGCCAAGAAGGCCTTTTGGGGCAGTACTTC. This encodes CASSQEGLLGQYF.

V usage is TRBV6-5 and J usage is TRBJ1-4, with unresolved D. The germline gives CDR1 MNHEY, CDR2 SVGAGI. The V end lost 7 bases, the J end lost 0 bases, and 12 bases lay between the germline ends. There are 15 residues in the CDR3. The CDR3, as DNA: TGTGCCAGCAACCCCCAAGCCGCAACTAATGAAAAACTGTTTTTT. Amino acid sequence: CASNPQAATNEKLFF.

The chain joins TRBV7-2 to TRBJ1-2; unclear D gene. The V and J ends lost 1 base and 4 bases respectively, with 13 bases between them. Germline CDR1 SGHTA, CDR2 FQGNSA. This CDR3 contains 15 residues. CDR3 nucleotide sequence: TGTGCCAGCAGCTTAGTTTCACAGCTCCTCTATGGCTACACCTTC. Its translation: CASSLVSQLLYGYTF. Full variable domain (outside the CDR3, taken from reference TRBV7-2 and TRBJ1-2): GAGVSQSPSNKVTEKGKDVELRCDPISGHTALYWYRQSLGQGLEFLIYFQGNSAPDKSGLPSDRFSAERTGGSVSTLTIQRTQQEDSAVYLCASSLVSQLLYGYTFGSGTRLTVV.

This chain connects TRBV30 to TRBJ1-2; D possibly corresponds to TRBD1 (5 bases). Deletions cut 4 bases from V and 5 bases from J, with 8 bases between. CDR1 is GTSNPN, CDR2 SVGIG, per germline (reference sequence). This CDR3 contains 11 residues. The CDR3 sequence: CAWTRGYGYTF. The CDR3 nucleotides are TGTGCCTGGACCCGGGGGTATGGCTACACCTTC.

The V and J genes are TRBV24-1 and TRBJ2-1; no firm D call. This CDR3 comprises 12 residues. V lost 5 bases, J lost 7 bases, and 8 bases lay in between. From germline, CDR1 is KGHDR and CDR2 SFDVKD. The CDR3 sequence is CATSGFSNEQFF. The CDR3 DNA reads TGTGCCACCAGTGGCTTTTCGAATGAGCAGTTCTTC.

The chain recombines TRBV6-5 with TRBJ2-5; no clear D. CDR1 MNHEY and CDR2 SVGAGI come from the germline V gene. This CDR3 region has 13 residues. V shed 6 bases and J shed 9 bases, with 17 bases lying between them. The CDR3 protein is CASRADPVKAQYF. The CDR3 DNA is TGTGCCAGCAGAGCCGACCCCGTCAAGGCCCAGTACTTC.

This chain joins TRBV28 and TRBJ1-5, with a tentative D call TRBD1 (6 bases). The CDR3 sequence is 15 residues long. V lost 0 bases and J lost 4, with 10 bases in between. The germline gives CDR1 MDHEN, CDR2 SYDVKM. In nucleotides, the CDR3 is TGTGCCAGCAGTTTATGGTTACAGGGTAATCAGCCCCAGCATTTT. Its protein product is CASSLWLQGNQPQHF.

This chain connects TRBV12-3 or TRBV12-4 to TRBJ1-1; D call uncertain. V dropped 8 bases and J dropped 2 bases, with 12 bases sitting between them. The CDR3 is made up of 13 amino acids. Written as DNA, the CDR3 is TGTGCCAGCGGGCCGCGAGGAAACACTGAAGCTTTCTTT. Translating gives CASGPRGNTEAFF.

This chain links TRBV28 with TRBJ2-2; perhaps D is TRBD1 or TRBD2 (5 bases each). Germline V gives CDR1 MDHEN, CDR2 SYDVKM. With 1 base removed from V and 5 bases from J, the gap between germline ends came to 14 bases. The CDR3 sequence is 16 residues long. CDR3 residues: CASSLFPGSSTGELFF. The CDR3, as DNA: TGTGCCAGCAGTTTATTCCCAGGGAGCTCAACCGGGGAGCTGTTTTTT.

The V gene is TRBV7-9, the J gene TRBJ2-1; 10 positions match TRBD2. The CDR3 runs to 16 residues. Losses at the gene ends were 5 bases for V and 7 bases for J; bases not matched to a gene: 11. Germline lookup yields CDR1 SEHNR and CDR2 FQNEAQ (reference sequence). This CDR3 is CASSPLSGGPRNEQFF. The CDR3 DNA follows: TGTGCCAGCAGCCCCCTTAGCGGGGGGCCGAGGAATGAGCAGTTCTTC.

The CDR3 DNA sequence: TGTGCCAGCAGCCCGGACAGTTACGGGGCCAACGTCCTGACTTTC. This sequence encodes CASSPDSYGANVLTF. V is TRBV6-2 or TRBV6-3 and J is TRBJ2-6; tentative D call: TRBD1 (6 bases). CDR3 size: 15 residues. Trimming shortened V by 6 bases and J by 4 bases, and 13 bases separated the two germline ends. Germline V gives CDR1 MNHEY, CDR2 SVGEGT.

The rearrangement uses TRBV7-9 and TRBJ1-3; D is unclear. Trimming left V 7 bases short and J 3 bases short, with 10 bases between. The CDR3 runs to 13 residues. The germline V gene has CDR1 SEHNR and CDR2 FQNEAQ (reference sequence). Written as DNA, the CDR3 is TGTGCCAGCAAAGGGTCTCTTGGAAACACCATATATTTT. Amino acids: CASKGSLGNTIYF.

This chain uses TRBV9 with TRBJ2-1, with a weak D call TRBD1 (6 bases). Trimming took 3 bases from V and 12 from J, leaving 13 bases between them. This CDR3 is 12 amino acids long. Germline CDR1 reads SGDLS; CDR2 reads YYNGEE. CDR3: CASSGQGLAQFF. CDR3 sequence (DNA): TGTGCCAGCAGCGGTCAGGGGTTAGCGCAGTTCTTC.

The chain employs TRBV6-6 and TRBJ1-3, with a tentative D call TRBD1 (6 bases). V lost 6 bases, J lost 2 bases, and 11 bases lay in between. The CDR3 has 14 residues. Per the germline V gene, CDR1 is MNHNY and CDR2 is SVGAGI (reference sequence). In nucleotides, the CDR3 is TGTGCCAGCAGCCCATACAGGGCTGGAAACACCATATATTTT. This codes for CASSPYRAGNTIYF.

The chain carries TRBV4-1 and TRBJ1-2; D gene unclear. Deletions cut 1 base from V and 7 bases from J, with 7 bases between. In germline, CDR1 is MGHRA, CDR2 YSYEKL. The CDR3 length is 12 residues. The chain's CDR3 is CASSQGFVGYTF. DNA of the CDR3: TGCGCCAGCAGCCAAGGGTTTGTTGGCTACACCTTC.

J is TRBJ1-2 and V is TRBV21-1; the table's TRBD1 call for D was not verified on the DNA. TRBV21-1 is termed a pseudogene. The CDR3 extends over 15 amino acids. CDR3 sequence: CASRNDQQGDYGYTF. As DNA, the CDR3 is TGTGCCAGCAGGAACGATCAACAGGGTGACTATGGCTACACCTTC.

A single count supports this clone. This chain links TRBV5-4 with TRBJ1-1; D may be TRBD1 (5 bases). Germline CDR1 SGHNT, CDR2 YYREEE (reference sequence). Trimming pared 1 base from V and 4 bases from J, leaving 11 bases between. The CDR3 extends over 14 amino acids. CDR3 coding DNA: TGTGCCAGCAGCTTGCCTCAAGGGGCCACTGAAGCTTTCTTT. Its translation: CASSLPQGATEAFF.

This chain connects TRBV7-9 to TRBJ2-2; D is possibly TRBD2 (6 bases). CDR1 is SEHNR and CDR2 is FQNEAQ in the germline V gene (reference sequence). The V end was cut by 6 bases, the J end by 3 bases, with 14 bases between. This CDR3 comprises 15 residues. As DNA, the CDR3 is TGTGCCAGCAGGGGAAGGAGGGCGGACACCGGGGAGCTGTTTTTT. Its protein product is CASRGRRADTGELFF.

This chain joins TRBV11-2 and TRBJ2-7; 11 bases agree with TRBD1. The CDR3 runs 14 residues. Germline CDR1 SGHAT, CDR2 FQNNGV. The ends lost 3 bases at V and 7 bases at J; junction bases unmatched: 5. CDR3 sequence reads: CASSFGQGAGEQYF. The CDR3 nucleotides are TGTGCCAGCAGCTTCGGACAGGGGGCAGGGGAGCAGTACTTC.

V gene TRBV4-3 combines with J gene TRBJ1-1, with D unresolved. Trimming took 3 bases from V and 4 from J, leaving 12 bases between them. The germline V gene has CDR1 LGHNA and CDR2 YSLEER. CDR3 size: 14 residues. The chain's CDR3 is CASSQKRDGTEAFF. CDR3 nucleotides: TGCGCCAGCAGCCAGAAAAGAGATGGCACTGAAGCTTTCTTT.